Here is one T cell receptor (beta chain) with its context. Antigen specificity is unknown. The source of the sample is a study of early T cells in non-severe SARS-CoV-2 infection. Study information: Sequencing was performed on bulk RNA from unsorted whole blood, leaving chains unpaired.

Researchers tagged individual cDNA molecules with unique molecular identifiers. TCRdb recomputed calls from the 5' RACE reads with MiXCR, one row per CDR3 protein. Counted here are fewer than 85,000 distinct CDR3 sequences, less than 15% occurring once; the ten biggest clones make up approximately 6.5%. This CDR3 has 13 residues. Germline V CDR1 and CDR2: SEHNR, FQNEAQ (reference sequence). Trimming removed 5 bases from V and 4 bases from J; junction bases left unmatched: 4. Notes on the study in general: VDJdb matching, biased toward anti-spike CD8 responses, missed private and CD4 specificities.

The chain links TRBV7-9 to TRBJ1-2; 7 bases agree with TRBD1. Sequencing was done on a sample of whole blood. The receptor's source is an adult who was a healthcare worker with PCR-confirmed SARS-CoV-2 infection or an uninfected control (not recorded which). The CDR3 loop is CASSPWTGYGYTF. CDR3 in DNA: TGTGCCAGCAGCCCCTGGACAGGCTATGGCTACACCTTC.